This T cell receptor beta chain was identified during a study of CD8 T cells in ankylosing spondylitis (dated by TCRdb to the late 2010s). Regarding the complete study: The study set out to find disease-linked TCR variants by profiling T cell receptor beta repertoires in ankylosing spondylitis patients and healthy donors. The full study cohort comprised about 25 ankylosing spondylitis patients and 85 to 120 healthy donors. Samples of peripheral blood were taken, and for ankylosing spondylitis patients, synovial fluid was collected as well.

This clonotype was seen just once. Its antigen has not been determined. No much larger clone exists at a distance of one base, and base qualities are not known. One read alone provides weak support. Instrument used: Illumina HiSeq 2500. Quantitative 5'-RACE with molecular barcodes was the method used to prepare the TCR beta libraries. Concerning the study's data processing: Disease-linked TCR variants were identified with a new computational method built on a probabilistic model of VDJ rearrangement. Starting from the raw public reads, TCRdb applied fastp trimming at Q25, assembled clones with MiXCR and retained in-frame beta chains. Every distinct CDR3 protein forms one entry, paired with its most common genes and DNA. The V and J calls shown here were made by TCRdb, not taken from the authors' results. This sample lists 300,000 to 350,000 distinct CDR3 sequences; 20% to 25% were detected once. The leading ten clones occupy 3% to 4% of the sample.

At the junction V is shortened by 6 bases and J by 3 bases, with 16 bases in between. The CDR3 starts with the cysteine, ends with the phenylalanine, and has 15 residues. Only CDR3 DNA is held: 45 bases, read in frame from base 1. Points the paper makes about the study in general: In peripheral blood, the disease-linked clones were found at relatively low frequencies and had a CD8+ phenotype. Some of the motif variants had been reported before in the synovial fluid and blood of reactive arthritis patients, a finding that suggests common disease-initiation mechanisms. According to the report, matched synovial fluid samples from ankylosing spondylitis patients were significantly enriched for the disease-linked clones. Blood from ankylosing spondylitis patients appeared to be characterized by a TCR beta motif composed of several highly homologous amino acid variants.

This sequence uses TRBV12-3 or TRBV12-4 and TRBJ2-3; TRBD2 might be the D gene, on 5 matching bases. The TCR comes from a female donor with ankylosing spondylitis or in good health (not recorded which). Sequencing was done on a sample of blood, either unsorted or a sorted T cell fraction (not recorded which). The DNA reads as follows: TGTGCCAGCAGCCGACTATCAAGAAAGACAGATACGCAGTATTTT. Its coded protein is CASSRLSRKTDTQYF.